A selection of T cell receptor beta chains follows, all from one sample in a study of blood T cells in healthy people across ages. Using its own MiXCR run on the 5' RACE reads, TCRdb lists one record per CDR3 protein. The repertoire includes 1.8 million or so distinct CDR3 sequences, 39% of them detected once, and more than 20% sits in the top ten. Material for sequencing was blood. These TCRs come from a human donor in good health. The CDR3 runs from the conserved cysteine through the conserved F or W. A D gene is named only where the DNA matches it firmly.

d_call	v_call	j_call	cdr3_aa
TRBD2	TRBV7-9	.	CASSSSGGYDEQYF
.	TRBV5-1	TRBJ2-3	CASRRGHEEDTQYF
.	TRBV7-2	TRBJ2-6	CASSPRQVHGANVLTF
.	TRBV5-5	TRBJ2-3	CASSLPFGDTQYF
TRBD2	TRBV10-3	.	CAISALAGESYEQYF
.	TRBV2	TRBJ1-4	CASSELNEKLFF
TRBD1	TRBV2	TRBJ1-5	CASSEQGARTNQPQHF
.	TRBV7-2	TRBJ2-1	CASSFTFGQNNEQFF
.	TRBV10-3	TRBJ2-5	CAIGTNQETQYF
.	TRBV10-3	TRBJ2-7	CAIRAASTSYEQYF
.	TRBV3-1	TRBJ1-6	CASSTGLRDSPLHF
TRBD2	TRBV25-1	TRBJ2-1	CASSEWGTNDYNEQFF
.	TRBV5-1	TRBJ2-7	CASSSRTNYEQYF
.	TRBV30	TRBJ1-4	CAWSVRGTAEKLFF
.	TRBV20-1	TRBJ1-6	CSAQEQGKAKKYTTNSPLHF